The sequence of this T cell receptor beta chain was determined in a study of cytomegalovirus exposure and HLA in healthy donors. Study in general: The platform used for the 120 or so validation repertoires matched that of the roughly 700 first-cohort repertoires, a later analysis reported.

J lost 9 bases, V lost 7 bases, and 8 bases had no gene match. The CDR3 length is 14 residues. Germline-derived CDR1 and CDR2 are MDHEN and SYDVKM. Generated by immunoSEQ multiplex PCR, the TCRdb table keeps only in-frame clones and is missing some. The data contain fewer than 250,000 clones, 80% to 90% of them singletons. Study findings and constraints: Among TCR sequences, most were rare, though some public TCRs appeared in many donors. The CMV antigen specificity of a few CMV-associated chains was confirmed through in vitro analysis.

This clone appeared once. The antigen remains undetermined. The clonotype was recovered from a man aged 18 to 35 in good health and CMV-seronegative. Sequenced material: PBMCs. The chain couples TRBV28 to TRBJ1-6; 8 nucleotides match TRBD1. CDR3 coding DNA: TGTGCCAGCACCCCAGGACAGGGTGTTTCACCCCTCCACTTT. Translated: CASTPGQGVSPLHF.